A single sample gave rise to the 28 T cell receptor beta chains below, sequenced in a study of cytomegalovirus exposure and HLA in healthy donors. Both 60 Vbeta primers and 13 Jbeta primers went into the PCR. The protocol was immunoSEQ multiplex PCR, while the TCRdb copy is restricted to in-frame clones and leaves out a portion. The repertoire includes fewer than 200,000 clones, about four fifths of them detected once, and 1.5% sits in the top ten. Sequenced: PBMCs. Receptors originate from a male donor in good health and CMV-seronegative.

The gene calls are TRBV10-3 and TRBJ2-3; 8 bases map to TRBD1. The CDR3 is 14 amino acids. Germline V gene sequence: CDR1 ENHRY, CDR2 SYGVKD. J was trimmed by 0 bases and V by 10 bases; bases with no gene match: 6. CDR3 bases: TGTGCCACCTACAGGGGGGCCAGCACAGATACGCAGTATTTT. Translated: CATYRGASTDTQYF.

Here the CDR3 reads CASSTGGQETQYF. The CDR3 region has the DNA TGTGCCAGCAGTACCGGGGGTCAAGAGACCCAGTACTTC. The V call is TRBV6-5, the J call TRBJ2-5; a weak D match, TRBD2 (6 bases). V was cut by 5 bases and J by 2 bases, with 9 bases left in between. The germline V gene encodes CDR1 MNHEY and CDR2 SVGAGI. The CDR3 length is 13 residues.

The CDR3 sequence: CASSTRPEGTEAFF. The CDR3 nucleotides are TGTGCCAGCAGCACCCGCCCGGAGGGGACTGAAGCTTTCTTT. This rearrangement joins TRBV11-1 to TRBJ1-1; the D gene is possibly TRBD1 (5 bases). V lost 5 bases and J lost 5, with 15 bases in between. This CDR3 spans 14 amino acids. The V gene's germline CDR1 is SGHAT and CDR2 FQDESV (reference sequence). The whole variable domain, remainder taken from reference TRBV11-1 and TRBJ1-1, is EAEVAQSPRYKITEKSQAVAFWCDPISGHATLYWYRQILGQGPELLVQFQDESVVDDSQLPKDRFSAERLKGVDSTLKIQPAELGDSAMYLCASSTRPEGTEAFFGQGTRLTVV.

The chain is built from TRBV5-1 and TRBJ2-7; no firm D call. The CDR3 sequence is 13 residues long. Trimming stripped 0 bases from V and 4 bases from J, with 8 bases between. From germline, CDR1 is SGHRS and CDR2 YFSETQ. This CDR3 is CASSLAVQYEQYF. In DNA form, the CDR3 reads TGCGCCAGCAGCTTGGCCGTCCAGTACGAGCAGTACTTC.

The chain joins TRBV25-1 to TRBJ1-4; TRBD1 aligns across 7 bases. This CDR3 has 15 residues. V dropped 3 bases and J dropped 5; count of bases not matched to a gene: 6. In germline, CDR1 is MGHDK, CDR2 SYGVNS. CDR3 protein: CASSDSGTVNEKLFF. CDR3 sequence (DNA): TGTGCCAGCAGTGACTCCGGGACAGTGAATGAAAAACTGTTTTTT.

This chain connects TRBV10-3 to TRBJ2-5; 14 nucleotides agree with TRBD2. The CDR3 extends over 15 amino acids. In germline, CDR1 is ENHRY, CDR2 SYGVKD. Unmatched junction bases numbered 5, after V lost 6 bases and J lost 5 bases. Here the CDR3 reads CAIRDRTSGRETQYF. The CDR3, as DNA: TGTGCCATCAGAGATAGGACTAGCGGGAGGGAGACCCAGTACTTC.

The gene calls are TRBV2 and TRBJ1-1; D not certain. Germline V gene lookup returns CDR1 SNHLY and CDR2 FYNNEI. The CDR3 contains 12 residues. With 7 bases removed from V and 5 bases from J, the gap between germline ends came to 11 bases. CDR3 coding DNA: TGTGCCAGCAAGGGAGAGGAGACTGAAGCTTTCTTT. It specifies CASKGEETEAFF.

V usage is TRBV5-5 and J usage is TRBJ2-2; no definite D call. V gave up 4 bases and J gave up 5 bases, with 9 bases separating them. The CDR3 totals 13 residues. Germline V gives CDR1 SGHKS, CDR2 YYEKEE (reference sequence). CDR3 in amino acids: CASSNGITGELFF. CDR3 nucleotides: TGTGCCAGCAGCAATGGCATTACCGGGGAGCTGTTTTTT.

The gene calls are TRBV25-1 and TRBJ1-1; the D is unclear. In germline, CDR1 is MGHDK, CDR2 SYGVNS. The CDR3 has 11 amino acids. V lost 7 bases and J 5 bases, leaving 8 bases between the germline ends. CDR3 protein: CASTSRTEAFF. The CDR3 DNA follows: TGTGCCAGCACTTCCCGGACTGAAGCTTTCTTT.

Remarks on this clone: The junction does not match germline at one end; this may be a read error. CDR3 sequence (DNA): TGTGCGAGTAGTTTAGGGCCGGCGACGGCGGGTTCACCCCTCCACTTT. It translates to CASSLGPATAGSPLHF. This chain joins TRBV19 and TRBJ1-6; no firm D call. This CDR3 is built from 16 residues. Per germline, CDR1 LNHDA and CDR2 SQIVND (reference sequence).

The rearrangement joins TRBV5-6 to TRBJ1-5, with 10 nucleotides matching TRBD1. V gave up 4 bases and J gave up 2 bases; unmatched junction bases: 15. Germline lookup yields CDR1 SGHDT and CDR2 YYEEEE. This CDR3 has 19 amino acids. DNA for the CDR3: TGTGCCAGCAGCACTACATTGGGACAGGGGATTATAGGCAATCAGCCCCAGCATTTT. This sequence encodes CASSTTLGQGIIGNQPQHF.

This clone showed up just once. The chain recombines TRBV14 with TRBJ1-6; no definite D call. Trimming shortened V by 4 bases and J by 0 bases, and 19 bases separated the two germline ends. CDR1 SGHDN and CDR2 FVKESK come from the germline V gene. The CDR3 totals 19 residues. CDR3: CASSPRIVGKISYNSPLHF. The CDR3 nucleotides are TGTGCCAGCAGCCCACGTATTGTCGGTAAAATCTCCTATAATTCACCCCTCCACTTT.

The chain couples TRBV2 to TRBJ2-7; 8 bases are a match to TRBD2. Germline V CDR1 and CDR2: SNHLY, FYNNEI. The V segment lost 2 bases and the J segment 1 base; nucleotides outside the gene matches: 7. CDR3 size: 16 residues. The CDR3 nucleotides are TGTGCCAGCAGTGAAAAATCGGGGGGGTGGTCCTACGAGCAGTACTTC. Residues: CASSEKSGGWSYEQYF.

Only a few counts were recorded for this clone. The V call is TRBV11-3, the J call TRBJ2-1; D is undetermined. Germline-derived CDR1 and CDR2 are SGHNT and YENEEA. Trimming took 1 base from V and 11 from J, leaving 12 bases between them. The CDR3 length is 13 residues. The CDR3 protein is CASSLVRATQQFF. The CDR3 coding sequence is TGTGCCAGCAGCTTAGTCAGAGCGACCCAGCAGTTCTTC.

The rearrangement joins TRBV9 to TRBJ2-2; D gene uncertain. The germline gives CDR1 SGDLS, CDR2 YYNGEE. V was pared by 4 bases and J by 3 bases, with 4 bases between. This CDR3 has 12 residues. In DNA, the CDR3 is TGTGCCAGCAGCCATGACACCGGGGAGCTGTTTTTT. Protein sequence: CASSHDTGELFF.

This chain connects TRBV27 to TRBJ2-5; the D gene is possibly TRBD1 (6 bases). Looked up from germline, CDR1 is MNHEY and CDR2 is SMNVEV (reference sequence). Between the trimmed V and J ends, which lost 6 bases and 3 bases, there was a span of 14 bases. This CDR3 spans 14 amino acids. The CDR3 sequence is CASRSGQFKETQYF. The CDR3 DNA reads TGTGCCAGCAGATCCGGACAGTTCAAAGAGACCCAGTACTTC.

The V call is TRBV4-3, the J call TRBJ2-3, with 9 positions matching TRBD1. V gave up 1 base and J gave up 0 bases; unmatched junction bases: 17. This CDR3 region has 21 residues. Germline assignment: CDR1 LGHNA and CDR2 YSLEER. CDR3 bases: TGCGCCAGCAGCCAAGCCTTGGGACAGGGTTTATTCGGCCTCAGCACAGATACGCAGTATTTT. As protein: CASSQALGQGLFGLSTDTQYF.

The gene calls are TRBV25-1 and TRBJ2-7, with 7 positions matching TRBD2. The CDR3 spans 14 residues. Trimming took 6 bases from V and 2 from J; bases not matched to a gene: 7. Germline values: CDR1 MGHDK, CDR2 SYGVNS. CDR3 residues: CASSQAGPPYEQYF. CDR3 nucleotide sequence: TGTGCCAGCAGCCAAGCGGGGCCTCCCTACGAGCAGTACTTC.

The rearrangement links TRBV11-3 to TRBJ1-1; TRBD1 agrees at 7 bases. The CDR3 is 17 residues long. The germline gives CDR1 SGHNT, CDR2 YENEEA. The junction had 25 bases not matched to a gene; V was cut back by 4 bases and J by 14 bases. The CDR3 nucleotides are TGTGCCAGCAGCTCCGCCAAAAACGCCGGGACAGTACAGCGTCAGTTCTTT. Amino acids: CASSSAKNAGTVQRQFF.

The chain is built from TRBV2 and TRBJ2-7; D unresolved. Germline lookup yields CDR1 SNHLY and CDR2 FYNNEI. The V end was cut by 7 bases, the J end by 1 base, with 8 bases between. The length of the CDR3 is 12 residues. For the CDR3, the DNA is TGTGCCAGCAAGGAGCAGTCCTACGAGCAGTACTTC. As protein: CASKEQSYEQYF.

The CDR3 coding sequence is TGTGCCAGCAGCTCGAAGACACCATTCCTCGAGCAGTACTTC. This codes for CASSSKTPFLEQYF. The chain joins TRBV7-9 to TRBJ2-7; D gene uncertain. The CDR3 runs 14 residues. Germline CDR1 SEHNR, CDR2 FQNEAQ (reference sequence). Trimming left V 4 bases short and J 6 bases short, with 16 bases between.

The chain links TRBV28 to TRBJ2-3, with a tentative D call TRBD2 (5 bases). The CDR3 has 11 amino acids. V was trimmed by 2 bases and J by 10 bases, leaving 7 bases between them. Germline V gives CDR1 MDHEN, CDR2 SYDVKM. CDR3 region: CASSLPGAQYF. The CDR3 DNA reads as TGTGCCAGCAGTTTACCCGGGGCGCAGTATTTT. The full variable domain, its missing parts supplied by reference TRBV28 and TRBJ2-3, is DVKVTQSSRYLVKRTGEKVFLECVQDMDHENMFWYRQDPGLGLRLIYFSYDVKMKEKGDIPEGYSVSREKKERFSLILESASTNQTSMYLCASSLPGAQYFGPGTRLTVL.

V and J are TRBV6-5 and TRBJ2-7, with D uncertain. Germline V gene data show CDR1 as MNHEY and CDR2 as SVGAGI. Trimming shortened V by 1 base and J by 2 bases, and 9 bases separated the two germline ends. This CDR3 spans 14 amino acids. The CDR3 is CASSYFGVTYEQYF. In DNA form, the CDR3 reads TGTGCCAGCAGTTACTTCGGAGTTACCTACGAGCAGTACTTC.

The chain uses TRBV5-1 and TRBJ2-1, with D possibly matching TRBD2 (6 bases). The V end was cut by 4 bases, the J end by 4 bases, with 15 bases between. CDR1 is SGHRS and CDR2 is YFSETQ in the germline V gene. CDR3 length: 15 residues. DNA of the CDR3: TGCGCCAGCAGCCGGGAGACTCTAACATACAATGAGCAGTTCTTC. Amino acid sequence: CASSRETLTYNEQFF.

The J gene is TRBJ1-4, the V gene TRBV19; a weak D match, TRBD1 (5 bases). This CDR3 has 13 amino acids. The V and J ends lost 3 bases and 7 bases respectively, with 9 bases between them. Germline V lookup: CDR1 LNHDA, CDR2 SQIVND (reference sequence). DNA of the CDR3: TGTGCCAGTAGTATCGGGCAGGGTGAAAAACTGTTTTTT. The encoded protein is CASSIGQGEKLFF.

The rearrangement links TRBV28 to TRBJ2-1; D is unresolved. This CDR3 spans 13 amino acids. The V and J ends lost 7 bases and 0 bases respectively, with 7 bases between them. Germline V gene sequence: CDR1 MDHEN, CDR2 SYDVKM. CDR3 protein: CASKVSSYNEQFF. CDR3 DNA: TGTGCCAGCAAAGTGAGCTCCTACAATGAGCAGTTCTTC.

This chain connects TRBV6-1 to TRBJ1-2, with D possibly TRBD1 on 6 matching bases. Germline assignment: CDR1 MNHNS and CDR2 SASEGT. The CDR3 contains 16 residues. The V gene lost 4 bases and the J gene lost 1 base, with 16 bases spanning the gap. CDR3 loop: CASSGSGARGNYGYTF. In DNA form, the CDR3 reads TGTGCCAGCAGTGGGTCAGGGGCCCGCGGTAACTATGGCTACACCTTC.

The V and J genes are TRBV9 and TRBJ1-3; tentative D call: TRBD1 (5 bases). Germline V gene data show CDR1 as SGDLS and CDR2 as YYNGEE. CDR3 length equals 14 residues. V shed 6 bases and J shed 0 bases, with 10 bases lying between them. The CDR3 DNA sequence: TGTGCCAGCACCAGGACAAACTCTGGAAACACCATATATTTT. Residues: CASTRTNSGNTIYF.